Listed here are 31 T cell receptor beta chains from one sample, sequenced in a study of blood T cell repertoires in COVID-19 (dated by TCRdb to 2020 to 2022). The receptor library was made with the immunoSEQ multiplex PCR assay. Not all clones reach the TCRdb copy of this immuneACCESS table, which keeps in-frame sequences only. Checked studies attribute under half of the gap to unresolved V genes and leave the rest unexplained. A total of roughly 250,000 clones appear in this sample, about 89% of them only once. Of the sample, under 10% is held by the ten largest clones. The specimen sequenced was PBMCs or T cells enriched from blood (not recorded which). The source is a man aged 35 to 55 who had recovered from COVID-19.

CDR3 loop: CASSLRTGLDTDTQYF. CDR3 in DNA: TGTGCCAGCAGCTTGAGGACAGGATTGGACACAGATACGCAGTATTTT. The V gene is TRBV11-1, the J gene TRBJ2-3, with TRBD1 identical over 7 bases. Germline-derived CDR1 and CDR2 are SGHAT and FQDESV (reference sequence). The CDR3 has 16 residues. After removal of 3 bases from V and 2 bases from J, the junction contained 8 bases not matched to a gene. Supplemented by reference TRBV11-1 and TRBJ2-3, the full variable domain reads EAEVAQSPRYKITEKSQAVAFWCDPISGHATLYWYRQILGQGPELLVQFQDESVVDDSQLPKDRFSAERLKGVDSTLKIQPAELGDSAMYLCASSLRTGLDTDTQYFGPGTRLTVL.

This clone was found once. J is TRBJ2-7 and V is TRBV6-5; 9 nucleotides align to TRBD1. CDR3 length equals 15 residues. The J segment lost 3 bases and the V segment lost 6 bases, leaving 9 bases of the junction unmatched. The germline gives CDR1 MNHEY, CDR2 SVGAGI. CDR3 region: CASRGDRGGFYEQYF. The CDR3 DNA is TGTGCCAGCAGGGGTGACAGGGGGGGATTCTACGAGCAGTACTTC.

This clone came up once. The V gene is TRBV5-1, the J gene TRBJ2-7, with 10 bases fitting TRBD1. The V gene end was trimmed by 2 bases and the J gene end by 2 bases; junction bases not matched to a gene: 7. The CDR3 consists of 16 residues. The germline V gene encodes CDR1 SGHRS and CDR2 YFSETQ. DNA of the CDR3: TGCGCCAGCAGCTTCGGACAGGGGGTGTTGGCCTACGAGCAGTACTTC. As protein: CASSFGQGVLAYEQYF.

V and J are TRBV7-9 and TRBJ1-1; TRBD1 is a possible D gene (6 bases). Germline V gene data show CDR1 as SEHNR and CDR2 as FQNEAQ (reference sequence). Between the trimmed V and J ends, which lost 1 base and 3 bases, there was a span of 18 bases. CDR3 length: 17 amino acids. The CDR3 loop reads CASSLVGRGFGDTEAFF. DNA of the CDR3: TGTGCCAGCAGCTTAGTTGGCAGGGGCTTTGGGGACACTGAAGCTTTCTTT.

This clone was detected only once. The chain combines TRBV9 with TRBJ2-7; 7 bases align to TRBD1. CDR1 SGDLS and CDR2 YYNGEE come from the germline V gene. Trimming cost V 0 bases and J 1 base; bases outside gene matches: 4. This CDR3 contains 15 residues. DNA of the CDR3: TGTGCCAGCAGCGTAGGACAGGGTATATCCTACGAGCAGTACTTC. Residues: CASSVGQGISYEQYF.

This sequence joins TRBV10-3 and TRBJ2-5; TRBD1 is a possible D gene (6 bases). The V and J ends lost 2 bases and 2 bases respectively, with 12 bases between them. CDR3 size: 15 residues. Germline V CDR1 and CDR2: ENHRY, SYGVKD. As DNA, the CDR3 is TGTGCCATCAGTGAGCCACGGACAGAGCAAGAGACCCAGTACTTC. Its translation: CAISEPRTEQETQYF.

The chain couples TRBV10-2 to TRBJ1-3, with 7 positions matching TRBD1. After removal of 6 bases from V and 0 bases from J, the junction contained 5 bases not matched to a gene. CDR3 size: 15 residues. CDR1 and CDR2 (germline): WSHSY, SAAADI. The CDR3 loop reads CASRPTGNSGNTIYF. The CDR3 DNA reads as TGCGCCAGCAGACCGACAGGGAACTCTGGAAACACCATATATTTT.

The V call is TRBV7-6, the J call TRBJ2-2; 7 bases fit TRBD2. V lost 2 bases, J lost 0 bases, and 3 bases stayed unmatched. Germline CDR1 reads SGHVS; CDR2 reads FNYEAQ. The CDR3 is made up of 16 amino acids. The CDR3 nucleotides are TGTGCCAGCAGCTTACTGCTAGCGGCGAACACCGGGGAGCTGTTTTTT. This gives the protein CASSLLLAANTGELFF.

The CDR3 loop reads CASSEDSSYNEQFF. The DNA of the CDR3 is TGTGCCAGCAGCGAGGACAGCTCCTACAATGAGCAGTTCTTC. This sequence joins TRBV16 and TRBJ2-1, with D possibly TRBD1 on 6 matching bases. V gave up 5 bases and J gave up 0 bases, with 8 bases separating them. The length of the CDR3 is 14 residues. Germline values: CDR1 KGHSY, CDR2 FQNENV. The complete variable domain, with remaining parts taken from reference TRBV16 and TRBJ2-1, reads GEEVAQTPKHLVRGEGQKAKLYCAPIKGHSYVFWYQQVLKNEFKFLISFQNENVFDETGMPKERFSAKCLPNSPCSLEIQATKLEDSAVYFCASSEDSSYNEQFFGPGTRLTVL.

In this sample, this clone turned up once. V usage is TRBV28 and J usage is TRBJ1-2; 7 bases match TRBD1. Germline assignment: CDR1 MDHEN and CDR2 SYDVKM. The ends lost 9 bases at V and 4 bases at J; junction bases unmatched: 5. The CDR3 extends over 12 amino acids. The CDR3 nucleotides are TGTGCCAGTAGACAGGGCCCCTATGGCTACACCTTC. It specifies CASRQGPYGYTF.

The J gene is TRBJ1-1, the V gene TRBV19; D possibly corresponds to TRBD1 (5 bases). This CDR3 contains 16 residues. The V and J ends lost 0 bases and 1 base respectively, with 12 bases between them. In germline, CDR1 is LNHDA, CDR2 SQIVND (reference sequence). CDR3: CASSIEGATQNTEAFF. CDR3 sequence (DNA): TGTGCCAGTAGTATAGAAGGGGCGACACAGAACACTGAAGCTTTCTTT.

The V call is TRBV5-1, the J call TRBJ2-7; D possibly corresponds to TRBD2 (7 bases). V lost 0 bases to trimming and J lost 4 bases, with 11 bases between them. The length of the CDR3 is 14 residues. Germline CDR1 reads SGHRS; CDR2 reads YFSETQ. This CDR3 is CASSLEGGRYEQYF. DNA of the CDR3: TGCGCCAGCAGCTTGGAGGGGGGGCGATACGAGCAGTACTTC.

The chain recombines TRBV20-1 with TRBJ2-7; D is undetermined. From germline, CDR1 is DFQATT and CDR2 SNEGSKA (reference sequence). V lost 3 bases and J 3 bases, leaving 12 bases between the germline ends. This CDR3 contains 13 residues. This chain's CDR3 is CSASRGPNYEQYF. DNA for the CDR3: TGCAGTGCTAGTCGTGGGCCCAACTACGAGCAGTACTTC.

This rearrangement joins TRBV28 to TRBJ1-6; no reliable D call. The V end lost 3 bases, the J end lost 0 bases, and 12 bases lay between the germline ends. Germline V gene data show CDR1 as MDHEN and CDR2 as SYDVKM. CDR3 length equals 17 residues. Written as DNA, the CDR3 is TGTGCCAGCAGTTTTTTGGTCCGGAGCTCCTATAATTCACCCCTCCACTTT. This gives the protein CASSFLVRSSYNSPLHF.

The V and J genes are TRBV6-5 and TRBJ2-7, with D possibly being TRBD2 (6 bases). Germline V gene sequence: CDR1 MNHEY, CDR2 SVGAGI. V was pared by 6 bases and J by 6 bases, with 18 bases between. This CDR3 spans 14 amino acids. The CDR3 DNA sequence: TGTGCCAGCAGCGCGGAGGGCCTATGGCGCGAGCAGTACTTC. Its translation: CASSAEGLWREQYF.

The chain has TRBV5-1 and TRBJ2-1, with 11 bases aligning to TRBD1. CDR3 size: 14 residues. The trim removed 5 bases at V and 6 bases at J, leaving 4 bases unmatched. Germline CDR1 is SGHRS and CDR2 is YFSETQ. The CDR3 here is CASSPGTGGNEQFF. The CDR3 nucleotides read TGCGCCAGCAGTCCCGGGACAGGGGGCAATGAGCAGTTCTTC.

The chain has TRBV7-6 and TRBJ1-4, with D perhaps TRBD1 (6 bases). Trimming shortened V by 5 bases and J by 7 bases, and 20 bases separated the two germline ends. CDR3 length equals 16 residues. Germline CDR1 reads SGHVS; CDR2 reads FNYEAQ. As DNA, the CDR3 is TGTGCCAGCAGCCTTACACAGACAGGCCAACTTGAAAAACTGTTTTTT. Translation: CASSLTQTGQLEKLFF.

V usage is TRBV28 and J usage is TRBJ2-7; D may be TRBD1 (5 bases). The CDR3 has 14 residues. Deletions cut 2 bases from V and 2 bases from J, with 10 bases between. Germline V lookup: CDR1 MDHEN, CDR2 SYDVKM. The CDR3: CASSLIRAPYEQYF. The CDR3 DNA reads as TGTGCCAGCAGTTTAATCAGGGCCCCCTACGAGCAGTACTTC.

V is TRBV2 and J is TRBJ2-3, with 9 bases aligning to TRBD1. Germline V gene lookup returns CDR1 SNHLY and CDR2 FYNNEI. This CDR3 region has 13 residues. After removal of 8 bases from V and 2 bases from J, the junction contained 2 bases not matched to a gene. The CDR3 nucleotides are TGTGCCAGCGGGACAGGGAACACAGATACGCAGTATTTT. Its protein product is CASGTGNTDTQYF.

The J gene is TRBJ2-2, the V gene TRBV4-2; TRBD1 aligns across 7 bases. CDR1 LGHNA and CDR2 YNFKEQ come from the germline V gene. V was pared by 4 bases and J by 4 bases, with 9 bases of the junction left unmatched. The CDR3 covers 16 residues. The CDR3 DNA reads as TGTGCCAGCAGCCTAGCTGAGGGGGCGGGCACCGGGGAGCTGTTTTTT. Residues: CASSLAEGAGTGELFF.

J is TRBJ2-7 and V is TRBV6-2 or TRBV6-3, with 9 bases aligning to TRBD1. Trimming cost V 2 bases and J 2 bases; bases outside gene matches: 4. The germline CDR1 and CDR2 sequences are MNHEY and SVGEGT. The CDR3 contains 15 residues. CDR3 protein: CASSYDTGGAYEQYF. The CDR3 nucleotides are TGTGCCAGCAGTTACGATACAGGGGGCGCCTACGAGCAGTACTTC.

The rearrangement joins TRBV5-1 to TRBJ1-3, with D perhaps matching TRBD1 (6 bases). Germline V gives CDR1 SGHRS, CDR2 YFSETQ. Trimming stripped 0 bases from V and 0 bases from J, with 13 bases between. The CDR3 is 17 amino acids. The CDR3 loop is CASSLASGAASGNTIYF. As DNA, the CDR3 is TGCGCCAGCAGCTTGGCTTCAGGGGCTGCCTCTGGAAACACCATATATTTT. The whole variable domain, remainder taken from reference TRBV5-1 and TRBJ1-3, is KAGVTQTPRYLIKTRGQQVTLSCSPISGHRSVSWYQQTPGQGLQFLFEYFSETQRNKGNFPGRFSGRQFSNSRSEMNVSTLELGDSALYLCASSLASGAASGNTIYFGEGSWLTVV.

The V call is TRBV5-1, the J call TRBJ2-5, with TRBD1 matching 9 bases. The trim removed 5 bases at V and 0 bases at J, leaving 5 bases unmatched. Germline values: CDR1 SGHRS, CDR2 YFSETQ. The CDR3 extends over 15 amino acids. CDR3 coding DNA: TGCGCCAGCAGACGGGACAGGGAGTACCAAGAGACCCAGTACTTC. Protein sequence: CASRRDREYQETQYF.

The V gene is TRBV24-1, the J gene TRBJ2-5; 9 positions match TRBD1. Germline CDR1 reads KGHDR; CDR2 reads SFDVKD. V lost 7 bases to trimming and J lost 5 bases; unmatched junction nucleotides: 4. The CDR3 length is 13 residues. Here the CDR3 DNA reads TGTGCCACCAGACAGGGGGCGTTGGAGACCCAGTACTTC. Protein product: CATRQGALETQYF.

The chain couples TRBV6-1 to TRBJ2-1; D is perhaps TRBD1 (6 bases). V lost 4 bases, J lost 1 base, and 14 bases lay in between. There are 16 residues in the CDR3. The V gene's germline CDR1 is MNHNS and CDR2 SASEGT. Here the CDR3 DNA reads TGTGCCAGCAGTGTCCGGGACATTTTTTCCTACAATGAGCAGTTCTTC. This sequence encodes CASSVRDIFSYNEQFF.

The CDR3 DNA follows: TGTGCCAGCAGCTACACAGGGCCCATAAATTCACCCCTCCACTTT. Amino acid sequence: CASSYTGPINSPLHF. This sequence joins TRBV7-2 and TRBJ1-6; perhaps TRBD1 as D (6 bases). Deletions cut 4 bases from V and 7 bases from J, with 14 bases between. Germline assignment: CDR1 SGHTA and CDR2 FQGNSA. The CDR3 loop spans 15 amino acids.

This clone is a singleton in its sample. The chain couples TRBV27 to TRBJ1-5; TRBD1 agrees at 7 bases. Germline CDR1 MNHEY, CDR2 SMNVEV (reference sequence). The CDR3 consists of 18 residues. The trim removed 4 bases at V and 2 bases at J, leaving 14 bases unmatched. CDR3 region: CASSYLQTGTLRNQPQHF. In DNA, the CDR3 is TGTGCCAGCAGTTATCTTCAGACAGGGACTTTGCGCAATCAGCCCCAGCATTTT.

This chain uses TRBV29-1 with TRBJ1-2, with 10 bases that match TRBD1. Germline trimming cut 6 bases from V and 6 bases from J; bases unmatched to any gene: 7. Per germline, CDR1 SQVTM and CDR2 ANQGSEA. This CDR3 spans 13 amino acids. The CDR3 loop reads CSVDRGRYDGYTF. The CDR3 nucleotides read TGCAGCGTAGACAGGGGGCGATACGATGGCTACACCTTC.

This chain links TRBV4-1 with TRBJ2-7; 7 nucleotides match TRBD2. Germline V gene sequence: CDR1 MGHRA, CDR2 YSYEKL. Trimming at V came to 0 bases and at J to 3 bases, leaving 11 bases not matched to a gene. This CDR3 has 17 amino acids. The CDR3 region has the DNA TGCGCCAGCAGCCAAGATCCGGGTATGAGCGGGGTCTACGAGCAGTACTTC. Translated: CASSQDPGMSGVYEQYF.

The genes are TRBV5-1 and TRBJ1-3; no reliable D call. The CDR3 extends over 15 amino acids. Germline V gene lookup returns CDR1 SGHRS and CDR2 YFSETQ. V gave up 4 bases and J gave up 0 bases, with 11 bases separating them. The CDR3 here is CASSRGARSGNTIYF. The CDR3 DNA reads TGCGCCAGCAGCCGCGGAGCGCGCTCTGGAAACACCATATATTTT.

This clone was recorded only once. V is TRBV5-1 and J is TRBJ1-4; a possible D gene is TRBD1 (5 bases). CDR3 length: 13 amino acids. Per germline, CDR1 SGHRS and CDR2 YFSETQ. V was cut by 0 bases and J by 6 bases, with 6 bases left in between. DNA of the CDR3: TGCGCCAGCAGCTTGGCGACAGATGAAAAACTGTTTTTT. This gives the protein CASSLATDEKLFF.